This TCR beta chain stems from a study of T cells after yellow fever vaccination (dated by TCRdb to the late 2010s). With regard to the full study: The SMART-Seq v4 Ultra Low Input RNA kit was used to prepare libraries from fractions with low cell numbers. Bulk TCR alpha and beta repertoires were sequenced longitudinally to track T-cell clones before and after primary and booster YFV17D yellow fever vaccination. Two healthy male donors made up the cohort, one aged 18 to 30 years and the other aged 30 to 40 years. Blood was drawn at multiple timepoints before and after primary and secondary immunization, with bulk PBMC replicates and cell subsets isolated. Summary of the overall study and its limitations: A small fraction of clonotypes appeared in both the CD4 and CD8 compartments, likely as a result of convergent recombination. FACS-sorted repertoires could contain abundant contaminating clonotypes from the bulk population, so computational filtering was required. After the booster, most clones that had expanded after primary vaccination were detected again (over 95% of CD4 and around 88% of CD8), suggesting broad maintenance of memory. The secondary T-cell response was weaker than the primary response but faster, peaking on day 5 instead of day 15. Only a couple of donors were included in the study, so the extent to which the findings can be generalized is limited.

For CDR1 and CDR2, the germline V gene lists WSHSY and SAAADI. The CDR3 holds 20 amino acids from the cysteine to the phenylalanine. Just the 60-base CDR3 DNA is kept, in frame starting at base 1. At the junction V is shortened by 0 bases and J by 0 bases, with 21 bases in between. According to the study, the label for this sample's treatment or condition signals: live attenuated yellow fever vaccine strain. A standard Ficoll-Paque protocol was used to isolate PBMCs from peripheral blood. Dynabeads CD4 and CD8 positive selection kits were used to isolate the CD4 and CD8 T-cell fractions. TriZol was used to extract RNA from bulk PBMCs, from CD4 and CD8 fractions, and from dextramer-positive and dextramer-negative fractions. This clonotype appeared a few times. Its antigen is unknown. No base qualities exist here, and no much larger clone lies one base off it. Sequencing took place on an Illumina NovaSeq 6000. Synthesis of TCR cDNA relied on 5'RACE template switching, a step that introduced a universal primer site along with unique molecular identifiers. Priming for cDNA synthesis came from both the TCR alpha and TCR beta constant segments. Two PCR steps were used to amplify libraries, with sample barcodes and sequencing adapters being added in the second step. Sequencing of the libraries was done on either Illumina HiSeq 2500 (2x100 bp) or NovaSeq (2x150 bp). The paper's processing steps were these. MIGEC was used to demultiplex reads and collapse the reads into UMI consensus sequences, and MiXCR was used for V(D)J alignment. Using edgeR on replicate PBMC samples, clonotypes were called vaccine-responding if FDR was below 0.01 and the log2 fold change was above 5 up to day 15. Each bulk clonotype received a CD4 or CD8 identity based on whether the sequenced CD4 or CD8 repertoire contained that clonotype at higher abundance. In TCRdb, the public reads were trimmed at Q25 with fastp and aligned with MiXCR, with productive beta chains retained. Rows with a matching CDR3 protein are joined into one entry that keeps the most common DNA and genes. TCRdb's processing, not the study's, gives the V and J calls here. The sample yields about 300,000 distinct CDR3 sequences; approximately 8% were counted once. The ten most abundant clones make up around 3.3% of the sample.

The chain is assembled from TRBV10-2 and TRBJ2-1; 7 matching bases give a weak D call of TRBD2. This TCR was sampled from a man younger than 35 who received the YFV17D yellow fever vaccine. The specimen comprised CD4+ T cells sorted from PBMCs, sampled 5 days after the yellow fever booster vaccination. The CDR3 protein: CASSESFGGLTRSSYNEQFF. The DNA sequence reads TGCGCCAGCAGTGAGTCTTTCGGGGGGCTTACAAGGAGCTCCTACAATGAGCAGTTCTTC.